Here is one T cell receptor beta chain with its context. PCR involved 60 Vbeta and 13 Jbeta primers. Generated by immunoSEQ multiplex PCR, the TCRdb table keeps only in-frame clones and is missing some. The sample table sets out 20,000 to 25,000 clones. This sample was taken from a study of cytomegalovirus exposure and HLA in healthy donors. This CDR3 contains 14 residues. The germline gives CDR1 LNHDA, CDR2 SQIVND (reference sequence). Trimming took off 4 bases at V and 4 bases at J, with 11 bases between the two ends. Sequenced input: PBMCs. The chain recombines TRBV19 with TRBJ2-1, with D maybe TRBD2 (6 bases). The clonotype was recovered from a male donor in good health and CMV-seropositive. The CDR3 nucleotides read TGTGCCAGTAGTACCCGGGGGAGGTACAATGAGCAGTTCTTC. It specifies CASSTRGRYNEQFF.